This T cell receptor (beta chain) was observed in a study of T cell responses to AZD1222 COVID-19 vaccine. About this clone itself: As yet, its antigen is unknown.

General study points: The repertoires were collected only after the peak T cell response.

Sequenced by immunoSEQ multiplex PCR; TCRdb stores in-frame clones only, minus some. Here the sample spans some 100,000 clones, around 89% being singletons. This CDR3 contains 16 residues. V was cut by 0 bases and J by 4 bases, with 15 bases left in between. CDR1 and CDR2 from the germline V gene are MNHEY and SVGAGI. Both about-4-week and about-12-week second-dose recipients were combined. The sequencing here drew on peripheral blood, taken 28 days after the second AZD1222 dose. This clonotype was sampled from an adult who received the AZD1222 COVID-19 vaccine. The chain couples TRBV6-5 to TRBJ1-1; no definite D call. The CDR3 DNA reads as TGTGCCAGCAGTTACTCGATCGATTTCGGAAGCACTGAAGCTTTCTTT. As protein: CASSYSIDFGSTEAFF.